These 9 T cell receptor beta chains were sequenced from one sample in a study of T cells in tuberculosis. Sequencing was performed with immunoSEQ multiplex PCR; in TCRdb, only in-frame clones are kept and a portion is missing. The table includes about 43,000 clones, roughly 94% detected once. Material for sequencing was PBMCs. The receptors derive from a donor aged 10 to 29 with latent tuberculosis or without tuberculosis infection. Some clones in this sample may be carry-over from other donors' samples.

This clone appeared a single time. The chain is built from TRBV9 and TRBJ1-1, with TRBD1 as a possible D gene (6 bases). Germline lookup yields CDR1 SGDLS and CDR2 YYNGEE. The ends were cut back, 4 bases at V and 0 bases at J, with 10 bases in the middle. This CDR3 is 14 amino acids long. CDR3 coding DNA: TGTGCCAGCAGCAAAGGACAGCTGAACACTGAAGCTTTCTTT. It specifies CASSKGQLNTEAFF.

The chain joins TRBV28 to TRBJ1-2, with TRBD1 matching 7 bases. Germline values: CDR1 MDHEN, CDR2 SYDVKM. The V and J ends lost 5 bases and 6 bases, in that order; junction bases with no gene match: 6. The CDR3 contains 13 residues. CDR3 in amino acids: CASSGGQSHGYTF. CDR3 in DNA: TGTGCCAGCAGTGGGGGACAGTCCCATGGCTACACCTTC.

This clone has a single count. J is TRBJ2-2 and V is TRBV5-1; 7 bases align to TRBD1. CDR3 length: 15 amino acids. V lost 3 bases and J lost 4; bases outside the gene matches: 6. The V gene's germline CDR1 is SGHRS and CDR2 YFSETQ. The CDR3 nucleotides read TGCGCCAGCAGCTCCACACAGGGGATCACCGGGGAGCTGTTTTTT. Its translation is CASSSTQGITGELFF. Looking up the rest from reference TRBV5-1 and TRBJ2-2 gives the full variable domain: KAGVTQTPRYLIKTRGQQVTLSCSPISGHRSVSWYQQTPGQGLQFLFEYFSETQRNKGNFPGRFSGRQFSNSRSEMNVSTLELGDSALYLCASSSTQGITGELFFGEGSRLTVL.

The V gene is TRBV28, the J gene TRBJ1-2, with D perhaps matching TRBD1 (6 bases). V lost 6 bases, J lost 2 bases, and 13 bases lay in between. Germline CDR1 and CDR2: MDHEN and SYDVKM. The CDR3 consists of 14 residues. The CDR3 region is CASSLTGTNYGYTF. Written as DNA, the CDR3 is TGTGCCAGCAGCCTAACAGGGACAAACTATGGCTACACCTTC.

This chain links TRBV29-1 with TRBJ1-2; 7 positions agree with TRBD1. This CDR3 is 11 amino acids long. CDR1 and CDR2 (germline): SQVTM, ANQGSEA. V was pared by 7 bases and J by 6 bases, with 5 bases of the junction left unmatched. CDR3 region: CSERQGDGYTF. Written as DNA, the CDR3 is TGCAGCGAAAGACAGGGCGATGGCTACACCTTC.

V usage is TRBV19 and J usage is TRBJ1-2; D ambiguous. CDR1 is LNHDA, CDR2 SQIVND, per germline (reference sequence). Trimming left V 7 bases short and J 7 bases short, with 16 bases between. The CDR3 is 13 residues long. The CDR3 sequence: CASTSPPPGGYTF. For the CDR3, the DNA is TGTGCCAGTACCTCGCCCCCACCCGGTGGCTACACCTTC.

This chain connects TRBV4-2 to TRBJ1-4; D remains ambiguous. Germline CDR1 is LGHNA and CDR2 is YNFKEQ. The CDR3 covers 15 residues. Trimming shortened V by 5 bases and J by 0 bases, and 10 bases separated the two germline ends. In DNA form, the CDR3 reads TGTGCCAGCAGCAGCAGCGGACCAACTAATGAAAAACTGTTTTTT. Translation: CASSSSGPTNEKLFF.

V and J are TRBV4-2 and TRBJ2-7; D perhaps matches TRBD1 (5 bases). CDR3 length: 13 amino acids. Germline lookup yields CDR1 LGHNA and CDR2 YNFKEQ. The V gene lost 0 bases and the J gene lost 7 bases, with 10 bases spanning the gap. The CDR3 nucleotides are TGTGCCAGCAGCCAAGATCAGGGTAGGGAGCAGTACTTC. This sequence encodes CASSQDQGREQYF.

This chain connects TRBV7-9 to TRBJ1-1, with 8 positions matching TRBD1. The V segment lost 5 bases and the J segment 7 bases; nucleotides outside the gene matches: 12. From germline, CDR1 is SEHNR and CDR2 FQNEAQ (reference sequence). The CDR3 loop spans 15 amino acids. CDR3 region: CASSLPFAGGGEAFF. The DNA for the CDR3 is TGTGCCAGCAGCCTACCTTTCGCAGGGGGCGGTGAAGCTTTCTTT.